This TCR beta chain came from a study of blood T cell repertoires in COVID-19. The overall study: The study drew acute and convalescent COVID-19 samples from the United States, Italy and Spain. PBMCs, B-cell-depleted T cells, or T cells were the source of the cDNA or gDNA that made up the material.

Per the study methods: Estimated nucleated cell counts came from reference gene primer amplification. Using immunoSEQ multiplex PCR, the repertoire was profiled, and TCRdb retains in-frame clones only, with some absent. The DNA gave D and trimming, while V, J and clone size come from that table. Counted here are 300,000 to 500,000 clones, around 90% occurring once; the ten biggest clones make up approximately 2%. Allocation to cohorts depended on clinical history reported by the participants. The TCR comes from a middle-aged woman with acute COVID-19. Material: PBMCs or T cells enriched from blood (not recorded which).

The CDR3 protein is CASSLTTPGMTYEQYF. In nucleotides, the CDR3 is TGTGCCAGTAGTTTGACCACCCCAGGGATGACCTACGAGCAGTACTTC. This chain connects TRBV19 to TRBJ2-7, with a tentative D call TRBD1 (5 bases). Germline lookup yields CDR1 LNHDA and CDR2 SQIVND (reference sequence). V was pared by 5 bases and J by 2 bases, with 19 bases between. This CDR3 is built from 16 residues. The whole variable domain, remainder taken from reference TRBV19 and TRBJ2-7, is DGGITQSPKYLFRKEGQNVTLSCEQNLNHDAMYWYRQDPGQGLRLIYYSQIVNDFQKGDIAEGYSVSREKKESFPLTVTSAQKNPTAFYLCASSLTTPGMTYEQYFGPGTRLTVT.